This TCR beta chain stems from a study of blood T cell repertoires in COVID-19. Study background: Collection of acute and convalescent COVID-19 samples took place in the United States, Italy and Spain. PBMCs, B-cell-depleted T cells, or T cells were the source of the cDNA or gDNA that made up the material.

Per the authors' pipeline: Amplification of reference gene primers was used by the study to estimate nucleated cell counts. Some clones are missing from TCRdb's copy, which holds only in-frame ones; the method was immunoSEQ multiplex PCR. V, J and clone size reflect that table, while D and trimming were determined from the DNA. The table lists 20,000 to 30,000 clones, around nine tenths of them singletons, with approximately 5% in the top ten. Germline values: CDR1 LNHDA, CDR2 SQIVND (reference sequence). The CDR3 covers 12 residues. Losses at the gene ends were 5 bases for V and 15 bases for J; bases not matched to a gene: 10.

Material for sequencing was peripheral blood. The chain couples TRBV19 to TRBJ2-4; 7 bases map to TRBD1. The receptor's source is a man aged 45-65 years with active COVID-19. The CDR3 sequence is CASSANRGALYF. The CDR3 DNA sequence: TGTGCCAGTAGTGCAAACAGGGGCGCTTTGTACTTC.